Below are 32 T cell receptor beta chains sequenced from a single sample in a study of cytomegalovirus exposure and HLA in healthy donors. Researchers ran the PCR with 60 Vbeta and 13 Jbeta primers. TCRdb keeps only in-frame clones here, not all; method: immunoSEQ multiplex PCR. Here the sample spans about 160,000 clones, 75% to 90% being singletons. Sequencing input: PBMCs. These receptors were collected from a woman younger than 35 in good health and CMV-seronegative.

The rearrangement joins TRBV28 to TRBJ1-1; the match to TRBD1 covers 9 bases. CDR1 is MDHEN and CDR2 is SYDVKM in the germline V gene. This CDR3 is built from 15 residues. The V segment lost 3 bases and the J segment 5 bases; nucleotides outside the gene matches: 7. This CDR3 is CASSLVDRGRTEAFF. The CDR3 coding sequence is TGTGCCAGCAGTTTGGTGGACAGGGGTCGGACTGAAGCTTTCTTT.

The chain is built from TRBV5-5 and TRBJ2-7; a possible D gene is TRBD1 (5 bases). Germline CDR1 and CDR2: SGHKS and YYEKEE (reference sequence). Trimming pared 0 bases from V and 5 bases from J, leaving 12 bases between. The CDR3 is 14 amino acids. Here the CDR3 reads CASSLATEVDEQYF. The CDR3 bases are TGTGCCAGCAGCTTGGCGACAGAAGTGGACGAGCAGTACTTC.

The chain recombines TRBV5-1 with TRBJ2-5, with a possible D match to TRBD1 (5 bases). This CDR3 region has 17 residues. From germline, CDR1 is SGHRS and CDR2 YFSETQ. V was pared by 2 bases and J by 1 base, with 18 bases between. The CDR3 DNA reads TGCGCCAGCAGCTTCCGGGCCCAGGGTTGGGGCCAAGAGACCCAGTACTTC. Translated: CASSFRAQGWGQETQYF.

The chain has TRBV30 and TRBJ1-5, with D possibly matching TRBD1 (6 bases). This CDR3 is 15 amino acids long. Per germline, CDR1 GTSNPN and CDR2 SVGIG (reference sequence). Trimming removed 0 bases from V and 2 bases from J, with 11 bases in between. The CDR3 loop is CAWSVQGRGNQPQHF. The DNA for the CDR3 is TGTGCCTGGAGTGTCCAGGGGCGGGGCAATCAGCCCCAGCATTTT.

This clone was seen just once. This sequence joins TRBV19 and TRBJ2-7; D uncertain. Per the germline V gene, CDR1 is LNHDA and CDR2 is SQIVND (reference sequence). The germline V and J ends were trimmed by 6 bases and 6 bases, with 21 bases remaining between them. This CDR3 contains 15 residues. The CDR3 sequence: CASSPYTAGVLEQYF. The CDR3, as DNA: TGTGCCAGTAGCCCCTACACGGCAGGTGTTCTCGAGCAGTACTTC.

The chain employs TRBV7-8 and TRBJ2-2; perhaps TRBD1 as D (5 bases). The CDR3 consists of 13 residues. V was shortened by 6 bases and J by 7 bases, with 12 bases between the two germline ends. The germline V gene has CDR1 SGHVS and CDR2 FQNEAQ. The CDR3 sequence: CASSRAGFGELFF. CDR3 sequence (DNA): TGTGCCAGCAGTCGTGCAGGGTTCGGGGAGCTGTTTTTT.

V gene TRBV29-1 combines with J gene TRBJ1-1; TRBD1 agrees at 8 bases. Germline-derived CDR1 and CDR2 are SQVTM and ANQGSEA. The V and J ends lost 6 bases and 8 bases, in that order; junction bases with no gene match: 14. The CDR3 totals 14 residues. This CDR3 is CSVIPRTGTREAFF. CDR3 in DNA: TGCAGCGTCATTCCACGGACAGGGACCAGAGAAGCTTTCTTT.

The CDR3 nucleotides are TGTGCCAGCAGTGAACAAGGGGGTGACTATGGCTACACCTTC. Translation gives CASSEQGGDYGYTF. The V call is TRBV2, the J call TRBJ1-2, with a weak D call TRBD1 (6 bases). This CDR3 is 14 amino acids long. The germline V gene has CDR1 SNHLY and CDR2 FYNNEI. V dropped 2 bases and J dropped 3 bases, with 10 bases sitting between them.

The chain joins TRBV20-1 to TRBJ2-2; D not resolved. This CDR3 contains 11 residues. V dropped 5 bases and J dropped 2 bases, with 3 bases sitting between them. CDR1 DFQATT and CDR2 SNEGSKA come from the germline V gene (reference sequence). CDR3 sequence reads: CSAPNTGELFF. The CDR3 DNA sequence: TGCAGTGCTCCTAACACCGGGGAGCTGTTTTTT.

As for this clone: The junction shows a germline mismatch at one end, possibly a read error. Here the CDR3 DNA reads TGTGTCAGCAGCCAACCCGGGGGGGCGGGGGGCTTAGACAATGAGCAGTTCTTC. It is translated as CVSSQPGGAGGLDNEQFF. The rearrangement joins TRBV4-2 to TRBJ2-1; 8 nucleotides agree with TRBD2. CDR3 length equals 18 residues. Looked up from germline, CDR1 is LGHNA and CDR2 is YNFKEQ.

This chain connects TRBV5-1 to TRBJ1-1, with 7 bases aligning to TRBD1. The ends lost 4 bases at V and 1 base at J; junction bases unmatched: 7. In germline, CDR1 is SGHRS, CDR2 YFSETQ. This CDR3 region has 15 residues. The CDR3 spells CASSHLDRTNTEAFF. In DNA, the CDR3 is TGCGCCAGCAGCCATTTGGACAGGACGAACACTGAAGCTTTCTTT.

This chain connects TRBV25-1 to TRBJ1-5; a possible D gene is TRBD1 (6 bases). The CDR3 is 17 residues long. The germline V gene encodes CDR1 MGHDK and CDR2 SYGVNS. The V gene lost 2 bases and the J gene lost 6 bases, with 20 bases spanning the gap. CDR3 amino acids: CASSERGWQGISQPQHF. The CDR3 DNA sequence: TGTGCCAGCAGTGAAAGGGGTTGGCAGGGGATTAGTCAGCCCCAGCATTTT.

The chain links TRBV19 to TRBJ2-1; D may be TRBD2 (6 bases). The CDR3 is 16 residues long. V shed 3 bases and J shed 0 bases, with 12 bases lying between them. Germline assignment: CDR1 LNHDA and CDR2 SQIVND (reference sequence). The CDR3 protein is CASSMTGLSSYNEQFF. CDR3 DNA: TGTGCCAGTAGTATGACGGGACTGAGCTCCTACAATGAGCAGTTCTTC.

The V and J genes are TRBV10-3 and TRBJ2-7, with 12 nucleotides matching TRBD2. CDR3 length equals 14 residues. Per the germline V gene, CDR1 is ENHRY and CDR2 is SYGVKD. Trimming cost V 4 bases and J 7 bases; bases outside gene matches: 5. The DNA of the CDR3 is TGTGCCATCAGTGGGACTAGCGGGACGAGTGAGCAGTACTTC. Translation gives CAISGTSGTSEQYF.

This clone has just a few counts. This sequence joins TRBV7-9 and TRBJ2-3; TRBD2 agrees at 10 bases. The V and J ends lost 5 bases and 3 bases, in that order; junction bases with no gene match: 5. CDR3 length equals 15 residues. Looked up from germline, CDR1 is SEHNR and CDR2 is FQNEAQ (reference sequence). CDR3 DNA sequence: TGTGCCAGCAGCGTCATAGCGGGGGGTACAGATACGCAGTATTTT. Protein sequence: CASSVIAGGTDTQYF.

The chain is built from TRBV2 and TRBJ1-1; maybe TRBD1 (5 bases). The germline V gene has CDR1 SNHLY and CDR2 FYNNEI. This CDR3 has 13 amino acids. Trimming cost V 10 bases and J 4 bases, with 16 bases left between them. DNA of the CDR3: TGTGCCACCCTCAGGGTCCCAGGCACTGAAGCTTTCTTT. The encoded protein is CATLRVPGTEAFF.

The rearrangement links TRBV19 to TRBJ2-2; D is ambiguous. CDR1 LNHDA and CDR2 SQIVND come from the germline V gene (reference sequence). V gave up 1 base and J gave up 6 bases, with 9 bases separating them. CDR3 size: 14 residues. DNA of the CDR3: TGTGCCAGTAGTATAGCCCCTAGGTCCGGGGAGCTGTTTTTT. Protein product: CASSIAPRSGELFF.

The rearrangement links TRBV4-1 to TRBJ2-3; the D gene is possibly TRBD1 (6 bases). Trimming shortened V by 1 base and J by 3 bases, and 14 bases separated the two germline ends. The CDR3 is made up of 16 amino acids. Germline assignment: CDR1 MGHRA and CDR2 YSYEKL. CDR3 in amino acids: CASSQGWGRRTDTQYF. As DNA, the CDR3 is TGCGCCAGCAGCCAAGGCTGGGGGCGTAGGACAGATACGCAGTATTTT.

This clone turned up a few times. The chain is built from TRBV6-5 and TRBJ2-7; 7 bases agree with TRBD1. CDR3 length: 15 amino acids. V lost 4 bases and J lost 0; bases outside the gene matches: 6. Germline V lookup: CDR1 MNHEY, CDR2 SVGAGI. The CDR3 DNA follows: TGTGCCAGCAGTTCACAGACAGGGCTCTCCTACGAGCAGTACTTC. Protein: CASSSQTGLSYEQYF.

This chain links TRBV28 with TRBJ1-2, with D unclear. With 5 bases removed from V and 0 bases from J, the gap between germline ends came to 13 bases. Germline V gene lookup returns CDR1 MDHEN and CDR2 SYDVKM. CDR3 length: 15 amino acids. The CDR3 bases are TGTGCCAGCAGTCCCATCCACCCAGCTAACTATGGCTACACCTTC. As protein: CASSPIHPANYGYTF.

This chain connects TRBV11-2 to TRBJ1-1; TRBD1 agrees at 9 bases. The germline V gene encodes CDR1 SGHAT and CDR2 FQNNGV. The CDR3 spans 15 residues. Germline trimming cut 4 bases from V and 6 bases from J; bases unmatched to any gene: 9. The CDR3 bases are TGTGCCAGCAGCTCAGGAGGACAGGGGACCGCTGAAGCTTTCTTT. This sequence encodes CASSSGGQGTAEAFF.

The J gene is TRBJ1-1, the V gene TRBV7-9, with TRBD1 as a possible D gene (6 bases). Germline V gene sequence: CDR1 SEHNR, CDR2 FQNEAQ (reference sequence). This CDR3 spans 12 amino acids. V gave up 8 bases and J gave up 6 bases, with 13 bases separating them. The CDR3 sequence is CASAGGAPEAFF. DNA for the CDR3: TGTGCCAGCGCCGGGGGGGCCCCTGAAGCTTTCTTT.

The genes are TRBV7-3 and TRBJ1-1; 8 bases match TRBD1. The CDR3 contains 14 residues. With 4 bases clipped from V and 4 bases from J, the junction kept 5 bases outside the gene matches. Germline V lookup: CDR1 SGHTA, CDR2 FQGTGA. CDR3 nucleotide sequence: TGTGCCAGCAGCTCGGGGACAGGCGGCACTGAAGCTTTCTTT. Encoded protein: CASSSGTGGTEAFF.

This chain joins TRBV5-6 and TRBJ1-5; 7 positions match TRBD1. CDR3 length: 14 residues. V trimming: 7 bases; J trimming: 2 bases; junction bases outside the gene matches: 6. CDR1 and CDR2 from the germline V gene are SGHDT and YYEEEE. The CDR3 is CASRRQGGNQPQHF. CDR3 DNA sequence: TGTGCCAGCCGCCGACAGGGCGGCAATCAGCCCCAGCATTTT. Complete variable domain (other parts from reference TRBV5-6 and TRBJ1-5): DAGVTQSPTHLIKTRGQQVTLRCSPKSGHDTVSWYQQALGQGPQFIFQYYEEEERQRGNFPDRFSGHQFPNYSSELNVNALLLGDSALYLCASRRQGGNQPQHFGDGTRLSIL.

This rearrangement joins TRBV11-3 to TRBJ2-5; D is possibly TRBD2 (6 bases). This CDR3 region has 14 residues. V lost 7 bases and J lost 4, with 16 bases in between. CDR1 SGHNT and CDR2 YENEEA come from the germline V gene. The CDR3 region is CASNLDGGGETQYF. CDR3 DNA sequence: TGTGCCAGCAACTTGGATGGGGGAGGAGAGACCCAGTACTTC.

J is TRBJ2-7 and V is TRBV6-5; 7 bases map to TRBD1. The CDR3 consists of 14 residues. The ends lost 6 bases at V and 6 bases at J; junction bases unmatched: 11. Per germline, CDR1 MNHEY and CDR2 SVGAGI. CDR3 loop: CASSRGTAMGEQYF. The CDR3 DNA reads as TGTGCCAGCAGCCGTGGGACAGCGATGGGCGAGCAGTACTTC.

The chain recombines TRBV6-6 with TRBJ2-7; 7 bases match TRBD2. The CDR3 is 15 residues long. V shed 6 bases, J shed 3 bases, and the junction held 11 bases outside the gene matches. Germline V CDR1 and CDR2: MNHNY, SVGAGI (reference sequence). For the CDR3, the DNA is TGTGCCAGCAGCCGATCGGGAGGTAGCAGCTACGAGCAGTACTTC. It is translated as CASSRSGGSSYEQYF.

The chain carries TRBV6-5 and TRBJ1-1; D is unresolved. The CDR3 is 13 residues long. V was cut by 5 bases and J by 1 base, with 8 bases left in between. CDR1 MNHEY and CDR2 SVGAGI come from the germline V gene. This chain's CDR3 is CASSTQQNTEAFF. The CDR3 DNA reads as TGTGCCAGCAGTACCCAACAGAACACTGAAGCTTTCTTT.

The gene calls are TRBV5-1 and TRBJ2-3, with 7 nucleotides matching TRBD1. This CDR3 has 14 amino acids. V lost 6 bases and J lost 4; bases outside the gene matches: 8. The germline CDR1 and CDR2 sequences are SGHRS and YFSETQ. The chain's CDR3 is CASKVTGVADTQYF. CDR3 nucleotides: TGCGCCAGCAAGGTCACAGGGGTGGCAGATACGCAGTATTTT.

The rearrangement links TRBV5-1 to TRBJ1-1, with D unclear. V was clipped by 0 bases and J by 5 bases, with 8 bases between them. The CDR3 is 13 residues long. Germline lookup yields CDR1 SGHRS and CDR2 YFSETQ. CDR3 residues: CASSLVSVTEAFF. CDR3 nucleotide sequence: TGCGCCAGCAGCTTGGTTAGTGTAACTGAAGCTTTCTTT.

The chain recombines TRBV5-4 with TRBJ1-1; D remains unclear. Trimming took 2 bases from V and 1 from J, leaving 9 bases between them. The germline V gene has CDR1 SGHNT and CDR2 YYREEE (reference sequence). The CDR3 is made up of 14 amino acids. CDR3 sequence reads: CASSFSTGNTEAFF. The DNA for the CDR3 is TGTGCCAGCAGCTTTAGCACGGGGAACACTGAAGCTTTCTTT.

This clone was recorded once. J is TRBJ2-7 and V is TRBV5-1, with TRBD1 identical over 9 bases. J gave up 5 bases and V 5 bases, and 11 bases lay outside the gene matches. Per germline, CDR1 SGHRS and CDR2 YFSETQ. There are 15 residues in the CDR3. CDR3 sequence: CASSQKRTGDNEQYF. CDR3 nucleotide sequence: TGCGCCAGCAGTCAAAAAAGGACAGGGGACAACGAGCAGTACTTC.